This T cell receptor (beta chain) was obtained from a study of shared clonotypes between healthy human individuals. Looking at the study overall: CD4 naive and memory got three plates each, CD8 naive two, CD8 memory one.

From germline, CDR1 is MNHEY and CDR2 SMNVEV (reference sequence). This CDR3 comprises 18 residues. V dropped 4 bases and J dropped 0; count of bases not matched to a gene: 10. On this clone itself: Its target is unknown.

Study findings and constraints: With few donors, the genetic and exposure-history diversity represented was limited. Rarefaction showed that sequencing of sorted subsets was incomplete (despite large depth). Memory subsets generally showed lower estimated richness than naive subsets.

Naive CD8 cells comprised CD45RO-negative, CCR7-positively selected cells, excluding terminally differentiated effector memory CD45RA+ cells. Here immunoSEQ multiplex PCR was the method, and the copy in TCRdb shows in-frame clones only, minus some. Of 650,000 to 800,000 clones listed, 90% to 95% are singletons. The sequence derives from a young man in good health. What was sequenced was naive CD8+ T cells sorted from blood. The rearrangement uses TRBV27 and TRBJ1-5; TRBD1 aligns across 9 bases. The CDR3 bases are TGTGCCAGCAGTTCCCTCGGGACAGGGCACTATAGCAATCAGCCCCAGCATTTT. Its translation: CASSSLGTGHYSNQPQHF.